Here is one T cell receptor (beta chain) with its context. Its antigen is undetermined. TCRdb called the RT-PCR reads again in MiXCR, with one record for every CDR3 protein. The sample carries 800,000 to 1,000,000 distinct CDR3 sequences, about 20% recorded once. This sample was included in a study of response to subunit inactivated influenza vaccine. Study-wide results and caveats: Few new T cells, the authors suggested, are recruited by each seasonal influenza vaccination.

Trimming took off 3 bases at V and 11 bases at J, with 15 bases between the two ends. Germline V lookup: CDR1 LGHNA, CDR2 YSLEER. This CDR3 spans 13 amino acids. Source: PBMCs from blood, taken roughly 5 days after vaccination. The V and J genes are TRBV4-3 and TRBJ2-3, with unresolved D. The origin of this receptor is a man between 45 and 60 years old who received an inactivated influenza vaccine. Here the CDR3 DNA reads TGCGCCAGCAGCCAGGAGCAGCGAGGCAGGCAGTATTTT. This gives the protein CASSQEQRGRQYF.